Here is one T cell receptor (beta chain) with its context. The data derive from a study of blood T cell repertoires in COVID-19. About the study: The cDNA or gDNA used as material had been derived from T cells, B-cell-depleted T cells, or PBMCs.

Sequenced by immunoSEQ multiplex PCR; TCRdb stores in-frame clones only, minus some. The table includes more than 300,000 clones, more than 90% detected once. V was cut by 4 bases and J by 5 bases, with 14 bases left in between. This CDR3 spans 13 amino acids. Germline V CDR1 and CDR2: GTSNPN, SVGIG (reference sequence). The chain combines TRBV30 with TRBJ2-5; D possibly corresponds to TRBD1 (6 bases). Input material: PBMCs or T cells enriched from blood (not recorded which). The sequence was obtained from a woman in her 30s who had been exposed to COVID-19. The CDR3 loop is CAWNGGLGETQYF. CDR3 nucleotide sequence: TGTGCCTGGAATGGGGGCCTGGGGGAGACCCAGTACTTC.